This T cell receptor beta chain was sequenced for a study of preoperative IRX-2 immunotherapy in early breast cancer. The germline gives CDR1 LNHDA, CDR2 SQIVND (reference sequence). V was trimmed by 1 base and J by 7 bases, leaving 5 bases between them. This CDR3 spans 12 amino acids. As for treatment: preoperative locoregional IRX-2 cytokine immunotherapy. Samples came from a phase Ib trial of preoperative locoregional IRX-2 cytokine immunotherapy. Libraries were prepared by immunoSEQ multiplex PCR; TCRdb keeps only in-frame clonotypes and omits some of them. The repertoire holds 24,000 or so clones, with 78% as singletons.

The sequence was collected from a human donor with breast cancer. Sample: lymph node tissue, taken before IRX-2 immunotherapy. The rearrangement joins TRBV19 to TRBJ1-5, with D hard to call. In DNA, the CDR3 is TGTGCCAGTAGTATAGTAGGCCAGCCCCAGCATTTT. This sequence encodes CASSIVGQPQHF. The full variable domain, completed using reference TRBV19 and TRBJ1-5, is DGGITQSPKYLFRKEGQNVTLSCEQNLNHDAMYWYRQDPGQGLRLIYYSQIVNDFQKGDIAEGYSVSREKKESFPLTVTSAQKNPTAFYLCASSIVGQPQHFGDGTRLSIL.